Below are 16 T cell receptor beta chains sequenced from a single sample in a study of blood T cell repertoires in COVID-19. Profiling relied on immunoSEQ multiplex PCR, and the TCRdb table lists in-frame clones only, not all of them. Here the sample spans 30,000 to 35,000 clones, roughly 90% being singletons. Specimen: peripheral blood. These TCRs come from a man aged 55 to 70 with COVID-19, enrolled during active disease.

The chain recombines TRBV28 with TRBJ2-1; D might be TRBD1 (6 bases). Trimming took 7 bases from V and 12 from J, leaving 19 bases between them. From germline, CDR1 is MDHEN and CDR2 SYDVKM. The CDR3 runs to 13 residues. CDR3 nucleotide sequence: TGTGCCAGCAATCCGGGACACACCCGGGGGCAGTTCTTC. Translation gives CASNPGHTRGQFF.

This rearrangement joins TRBV2 to TRBJ2-3; 10 bases are shared with TRBD2. The length of the CDR3 is 14 residues. Looked up from germline, CDR1 is SNHLY and CDR2 is FYNNEI. The junction had 2 bases not matched to a gene; V was cut back by 3 bases and J by 5 bases. CDR3 sequence reads: CASSEASGRDTQYF. CDR3 coding DNA: TGTGCCAGCAGTGAGGCTAGCGGGAGAGATACGCAGTATTTT.

This rearrangement joins TRBV28 to TRBJ1-4; D gene ambiguous. CDR1 is MDHEN, CDR2 SYDVKM, per germline. V was clipped by 7 bases and J by 2 bases, with 11 bases between them. The CDR3 is 14 residues long. The CDR3 DNA is TGTGCCAGCACTGAACAGCTTACTAATGAAAAACTGTTTTTT. Encoded protein: CASTEQLTNEKLFF. Variable domain in full (rest from reference TRBV28 and TRBJ1-4): DVKVTQSSRYLVKRTGEKVFLECVQDMDHENMFWYRQDPGLGLRLIYFSYDVKMKEKGDIPEGYSVSREKKERFSLILESASTNQTSMYLCASTEQLTNEKLFFGSGTQLSVL.

The chain couples TRBV6-6 to TRBJ2-2; the match to TRBD1 covers 8 bases. Trimming at V came to 5 bases and at J to 1 base, leaving 12 bases not matched to a gene. In germline, CDR1 is MNHNY, CDR2 SVGAGI (reference sequence). This CDR3 comprises 18 residues. The CDR3 sequence: CASSPLPGQAQNTGELFF. The CDR3 coding sequence is TGTGCCAGCAGTCCCCTTCCGGGACAGGCACAGAACACCGGGGAGCTGTTTTTT.

V gene TRBV5-1 combines with J gene TRBJ1-6, with D possibly being TRBD1 (5 bases). Trimming stripped 6 bases from V and 0 bases from J, with 13 bases between. Germline loops: CDR1 SGHRS, CDR2 YFSETQ. The CDR3 totals 16 residues. The CDR3, as DNA: TGCGCCAGCACCCAGACAGCCAGCTCCTATAATTCACCCCTCCACTTT. It is translated as CASTQTASSYNSPLHF.

CDR3 residues: CASSHRGVGYEQYF. The CDR3 DNA follows: TGTGCCAGCAGCCACAGGGGCGTCGGGTACGAGCAGTACTTC. The chain is built from TRBV13 and TRBJ2-7; 7 positions match TRBD1. J lost 4 bases, V lost 5 bases, and 8 bases had no gene match. Per germline, CDR1 PRHDT and CDR2 FYEKMQ (reference sequence). This CDR3 is 14 amino acids long.

This chain links TRBV27 with TRBJ1-6; 12 nucleotides line up with TRBD1. J was trimmed by 7 bases and V by 5 bases; bases with no gene match: 3. CDR3 size: 15 residues. From germline, CDR1 is MNHEY and CDR2 SMNVEV (reference sequence). Written as DNA, the CDR3 is TGTGCCAGCAGTCCGGGACAGGGGGCAAATTCACCCCTCCACTTT. Amino acid sequence: CASSPGQGANSPLHF.

This chain joins TRBV30 and TRBJ1-5; tentatively, D is TRBD1 (5 bases). This CDR3 has 13 amino acids. Germline CDR1 is GTSNPN and CDR2 is SVGIG (reference sequence). CDR3 region: CAAGRAFNQPQHF. The CDR3 region has the DNA TGTGCTGCTGGCAGGGCCTTCAATCAGCCCCAGCATTTT.

This clone was picked up a small number of times. The V gene is TRBV20-1, the J gene TRBJ1-1; 8 nucleotides agree with TRBD1. V dropped 3 bases and J dropped 5; count of bases not matched to a gene: 5. Germline-derived CDR1 and CDR2 are DFQATT and SNEGSKA (reference sequence). This CDR3 is built from 13 residues. In DNA, the CDR3 is TGCAGTGCTAGTACAGGGGGATATACTGAAGCTTTCTTT. Residues: CSASTGGYTEAFF.

J is TRBJ1-1 and V is TRBV6-5, with a weak D call TRBD1 (6 bases). CDR3 length equals 15 residues. Per the germline V gene, CDR1 is MNHEY and CDR2 is SVGAGI. Between the trimmed V and J ends, which lost 5 bases and 4 bases, there was a span of 17 bases. In DNA form, the CDR3 reads TGTGCCAGCAGTCCCACCGCAGGGGTAGGCACTGAAGCTTTCTTT. It encodes CASSPTAGVGTEAFF.

This sequence joins TRBV3-1 (or the pseudogene TRBV3-2) and TRBJ2-7, with D possibly TRBD2 on 7 matching bases. The V and J ends lost 0 bases and 1 base respectively, with 16 bases between them. This CDR3 has 17 residues. Germline CDR1 LGHDT, CDR2 YNNKEL (reference sequence). The CDR3 sequence: CASSQEPGASGSYEQYF. CDR3 DNA sequence: TGTGCCAGCAGCCAAGAGCCAGGGGCTAGCGGTTCCTACGAGCAGTACTTC.

The chain carries TRBV7-2 and TRBJ2-5; 7 positions agree with TRBD2. The trim removed 5 bases at V and 3 bases at J, leaving 9 bases unmatched. The CDR3 has 15 amino acids. In germline, CDR1 is SGHTA, CDR2 FQGNSA. In DNA form, the CDR3 reads TGTGCCAGCAGCCTCAACTGGGGGAGGGAAGAGACCCAGTACTTC. Encoded protein: CASSLNWGREETQYF.

This clone came up once. In nucleotides, the CDR3 is TGTGCCACCAGCGGCGAGACAGAAAGAAGCTCCTACAATGAGCAGTTCTTC. Its protein product is CATSGETERSSYNEQFF. This rearrangement joins TRBV15 to TRBJ2-1, with TRBD1 as a possible D gene (5 bases). This CDR3 spans 17 amino acids. In germline, CDR1 is LNHNV, CDR2 YYDKDF (reference sequence). V lost 5 bases, J lost 0 bases, and 17 bases lay in between. The full variable domain, its missing parts supplied by reference TRBV15 and TRBJ2-1, is DAMVIQNPRYQVTQFGKPVTLSCSQTLNHNVMYWYQQKSSQAPKLLFHYYDKDFNNEADTPDNFQSRRPNTSFCFLDIRSPGLGDTAMYLCATSGETERSSYNEQFFGPGTRLTVL.

The CDR3 DNA is TGTGCCAGCAGTTTACTGGGCGATACGCAGTATTTT. Protein: CASSLLGDTQYF. This chain joins TRBV28 and TRBJ2-3; D remains ambiguous. V was shortened by 2 bases and J by 6 bases, with 6 bases between the two germline ends. Germline CDR1 is MDHEN and CDR2 is SYDVKM. The CDR3 totals 12 residues.

The chain joins TRBV7-8 to TRBJ2-1; D remains ambiguous. Germline V gives CDR1 SGHVS, CDR2 FQNEAQ. Trimming took 5 bases from V and 0 from J, leaving 14 bases between them. The CDR3 runs 16 residues. CDR3 residues: CASSVDLLFSYNEQFF. CDR3 sequence (DNA): TGTGCCAGCAGCGTCGACTTGCTTTTCTCCTACAATGAGCAGTTCTTC. Using reference TRBV7-8 and TRBJ2-1 for the parts outside the CDR3, the full variable domain is GAGVSQSPRYKVAKRGQDVALRCDPISGHVSLFWYQQALGQGPEFLTYFQNEAQLDKSGLPSDRFFAERPEGSVSTLKIQRTQQEDSAVYLCASSVDLLFSYNEQFFGPGTRLTVL.

The chain has TRBV7-9 and TRBJ2-1; D is perhaps TRBD1 (6 bases). This CDR3 is built from 15 residues. V was cut by 5 bases and J by 8 bases, with 19 bases left in between. Per germline, CDR1 SEHNR and CDR2 FQNEAQ (reference sequence). The CDR3 reads CASSGLRGNVDEQFF. In DNA form, the CDR3 reads TGTGCCAGCAGCGGCCTGAGGGGGAACGTCGATGAGCAGTTCTTC.